Each of the 22 T cell receptor beta chains below was sequenced from the same sample in a study of OX40 agonist ivuxolimab in advanced cancers. The table came from immunoSEQ multiplex PCR; TCRdb's copy has only in-frame clones and leaves some out. The table shows 77,000 or so clones, with around nine tenths occurring only once. The sequencing used CD4+ or CD8+ T cells sorted from blood, collected in a trial of the OX40 agonist ivuxolimab. These receptor sequences come from an adult with an advanced solid tumor such as melanoma, head and neck, liver or kidney cancer.

The chain recombines TRBV6-5 with TRBJ2-7; TRBD2 matches at 10 bases. CDR1 and CDR2 from the germline V gene are MNHEY and SVGAGI. Trimming took 0 bases from V and 0 from J; bases not matched to a gene: 2. The CDR3 has 16 amino acids. This CDR3 is CASSYSTSGFSYEQYF. DNA for the CDR3: TGTGCCAGCAGTTACTCGACTAGCGGGTTCTCCTACGAGCAGTACTTC.

This chain links TRBV5-8 with TRBJ2-7; D ambiguous. The CDR3 is 13 residues long. Per germline, CDR1 SGHTS and CDR2 YDEGEE. V gave up 0 bases and J gave up 1 base, with 5 bases separating them. As DNA, the CDR3 is TGTGCCAGCAGCTTGGTGGGTTCCTACGAGCAGTACTTC. It yields the protein CASSLVGSYEQYF. The entire variable domain, with the rest obtained from reference TRBV5-8 and TRBJ2-7, is as follows: EAGVTQSPTHLIKTRGQQATLRCSPISGHTSVYWYQQALGLGLQFLLWYDEGEERNRGNFPPRFSGRQFPNYSSELNVNALELEDSALYLCASSLVGSYEQYFGPGTRLTVT.

The genes are TRBV9 and TRBJ2-1, with 8 bases matching TRBD1. J lost 9 bases, V lost 4 bases, and 9 bases had no gene match. The CDR3 is made up of 14 amino acids. Germline V gives CDR1 SGDLS, CDR2 YYNGEE. The CDR3 nucleotides read TGTGCCAGCAGCCCCAGACAGGGGAACGCTGAGCAGTTCTTC. Its protein is CASSPRQGNAEQFF.

The chain has TRBV29-1 and TRBJ2-7; 10 positions agree with TRBD1. This CDR3 comprises 14 residues. Germline values: CDR1 SQVTM, CDR2 ANQGSEA. The trim removed 6 bases at V and 6 bases at J, leaving 11 bases unmatched. In DNA, the CDR3 is TGCAGCGTCGAGCAAGGGACAGGGGCCTCCGAGCAGTACTTC. Its translation: CSVEQGTGASEQYF.

The chain is built from TRBV18 and TRBJ2-7; 12 bases line up with TRBD1. Trimming removed 6 bases from V and 1 base from J; junction bases left unmatched: 4. This CDR3 has 15 amino acids. Per germline, CDR1 KGHSH and CDR2 LQKENI. CDR3 amino acids: CASSPGQGASYEQYF. CDR3 DNA: TGTGCCAGCTCCCCGGGACAGGGGGCTTCCTACGAGCAGTACTTC.

The genes are TRBV6-6 and TRBJ2-1; TRBD1 matches 8 bases. The germline V gene has CDR1 MNHNY and CDR2 SVGAGI (reference sequence). Trimming at V came to 2 bases and at J to 7 bases, leaving 1 base not matched to a gene. The CDR3 runs to 13 residues. CDR3 sequence (DNA): TGTGCCAGCAGTTACAGGACAGGGAATGAGCAGTTCTTC. This codes for CASSYRTGNEQFF.

CDR3 sequence: CASGSGGGETQYF. CDR3 sequence (DNA): TGTGCTAGTGGTTCCGGGGGGGGCGAGACCCAGTACTTC. The chain carries TRBV12-5 and TRBJ2-5, with 8 bases lining up with TRBD2. V lost 4 bases and J lost 5; bases outside the gene matches: 3. The CDR3 runs 13 residues. The germline gives CDR1 LGHNT, CDR2 FRNRAP.

This clone is a singleton in its sample. The J gene is TRBJ1-2, the V gene TRBV5-4, with D maybe TRBD1 (5 bases). Germline V CDR1 and CDR2: SGHNT, YYREEE (reference sequence). There are 13 residues in the CDR3. The V end lost 5 bases, the J end lost 4 bases, and 12 bases lay between the germline ends. The CDR3 region has the DNA TGTGCCAGCAGACAGGACGGCACCTATGGCTACACCTTC. It specifies CASRQDGTYGYTF.

This clone was observed a few times. The gene calls are TRBV7-6 and TRBJ2-7, with 8 bases identical to TRBD1. V gave up 2 bases and J gave up 7 bases; unmatched junction bases: 7. CDR1 is SGHVS and CDR2 is FNYEAQ in the germline V gene. The CDR3 loop spans 14 amino acids. The CDR3 reads CASSLTHRGREQYF. The CDR3 DNA follows: TGTGCCAGCAGCTTAACACACAGGGGGAGGGAGCAGTACTTC.

This sequence joins TRBV2 and TRBJ1-2; D perhaps matches TRBD1 (5 bases). In germline, CDR1 is SNHLY, CDR2 FYNNEI. The CDR3 spans 14 residues. Deletions cut 7 bases from V and 0 bases from J, with 12 bases between. CDR3 sequence: CASKPDSTNYGYTF. The CDR3 region has the DNA TGTGCCAGCAAGCCAGACAGTACTAACTATGGCTACACCTTC. Together with reference TRBV2 and TRBJ1-2, the CDR3 gives the full variable domain: EPEVTQTPSHQVTQMGQEVILRCVPISNHLYFYWYRQILGQKVEFLVSFYNNEISEKSEIFDDQFSVERPDGSNFTLKIRSTKLEDSAMYFCASKPDSTNYGYTFGSGTRLTVV.

The chain has TRBV12-5 and TRBJ2-7; a possible D gene is TRBD1 (6 bases). The germline CDR1 and CDR2 sequences are LGHNT and FRNRAP. Deletions cut 1 base from V and 0 bases from J, with 16 bases between. This CDR3 contains 17 residues. In DNA, the CDR3 is TGTGCTAGTGGTTTGGACTACCTCGACAGGAGCTCCTACGAGCAGTACTTC. Encoded protein: CASGLDYLDRSSYEQYF.

This chain connects TRBV12-5 to TRBJ2-5, with TRBD1 matching 11 bases. The CDR3 consists of 17 residues. With 1 base clipped from V and 0 bases from J, the junction kept 4 bases outside the gene matches. Germline V gives CDR1 LGHNT, CDR2 FRNRAP. CDR3 in amino acids: CASGLGRDRGYQETQYF. In nucleotides, the CDR3 is TGTGCTAGTGGTTTGGGTCGGGACAGGGGGTACCAAGAGACCCAGTACTTC.

This clone has just a few counts. The gene calls are TRBV15 and TRBJ1-4; D remains unclear. The CDR3 has 13 residues. Trimming cost V 0 bases and J 14 bases, with 13 bases left between them. The germline gives CDR1 LNHNV, CDR2 YYDKDF (reference sequence). CDR3 nucleotides: TGTGCCACCAGCAGAGATTTGCAGTACAAGCTGTTTTTT. This translates into CATSRDLQYKLFF.

This clone was detected once. The V gene is TRBV6-1, the J gene TRBJ2-7; a weak D match, TRBD1 (6 bases). The V gene lost 6 bases and the J gene lost 6 bases, with 15 bases spanning the gap. This CDR3 spans 13 amino acids. Germline values: CDR1 MNHNS, CDR2 SASEGT. The DNA for the CDR3 is TGTGCCAGCAGCGTAACGCAGACAGGCGAGCAGTACTTC. This encodes CASSVTQTGEQYF.

The chain links TRBV7-9 to TRBJ1-1; 7 bases match TRBD1. Germline lookup yields CDR1 SEHNR and CDR2 FQNEAQ (reference sequence). The CDR3 runs to 15 residues. J lost 3 bases, V lost 4 bases, and 8 bases had no gene match. The CDR3 DNA follows: TGTGCCAGCAGCTCTCTTGAGAGGGGGCACACTGAAGCTTTCTTT. It encodes CASSSLERGHTEAFF.

This chain connects TRBV30 to TRBJ2-3, with D unresolved. The CDR3 runs 13 residues. Looked up from germline, CDR1 is GTSNPN and CDR2 is SVGIG (reference sequence). V was trimmed by 0 bases and J by 7 bases, leaving 11 bases between them. The CDR3 sequence: CAWSVRSLHTQYF. For the CDR3, the DNA is TGTGCCTGGAGTGTCAGGTCCCTCCATACGCAGTATTTT.

The V call is TRBV21-1, the J call TRBJ2-1. TRBV21-1 is a known pseudogene. CDR3 length equals 11 residues. The CDR3 sequence is CASSPLRGKFF. CDR3 DNA: TGTGCCAGCAGCCCTCTACGTGGAAAGTTCTTC.

The count of this clone is one. The chain employs TRBV11-2 and TRBJ2-7; D remains ambiguous. Trimming left V 11 bases short and J 0 bases short, with 11 bases between. The length of the CDR3 is 12 residues. Looked up from germline, CDR1 is SGHAT and CDR2 is FQNNGV. CDR3 amino acids: CASGLSSYEQYF. The CDR3 DNA follows: TGTGCCTCAGGCCTGAGCTCCTACGAGCAGTACTTC.

About this clone itself: One end of the junction fails to match germline, which may point to a read error. This chain uses TRBV7-7 with TRBJ2-1; TRBD2 aligns across 11 bases. CDR3 length: 15 residues. CDR1 is SSHAT and CDR2 is FNYEAQ in the germline V gene (reference sequence). The chain's CDR3 is CASSLGTSGDNEQFF. The CDR3 DNA sequence: TGTGCTAGCAGCTTAGGGACTAGCGGAGACAATGAGCAGTTCTTC.

V gene TRBV5-1 combines with J gene TRBJ2-3; perhaps TRBD2 as D (5 bases). The CDR3 runs to 14 residues. Germline V gene data show CDR1 as SGHRS and CDR2 as YFSETQ. Trimming cost V 4 bases and J 0 bases, with 9 bases left between them. The CDR3 region is CASSGRGSTDTQYF. The CDR3 nucleotides read TGCGCCAGCAGCGGGAGAGGGAGCACAGATACGCAGTATTTT.

The J gene is TRBJ1-1, the V gene TRBV6-4; D is uncertain. This CDR3 contains 13 residues. CDR1 is MRHNA and CDR2 is SNTAGT in the germline V gene. V lost 3 bases and J lost 2, with 7 bases in between. The CDR3 DNA reads as TGTGCCAGCAGTGAGACGGCTAACACTGAAGCTTTCTTT. It yields the protein CASSETANTEAFF.

The rearrangement joins TRBV6-1 to TRBJ2-3; 10 bases line up with TRBD1. CDR3 size: 13 residues. Germline-derived CDR1 and CDR2 are MNHNS and SASEGT. With V trimmed by 8 bases and J by 3 bases, 2 bases remained unmatched. The CDR3 nucleotides are TGTGCCAGCGACAGGGGGCCTACAGATACGCAGTATTTT. This codes for CASDRGPTDTQYF.